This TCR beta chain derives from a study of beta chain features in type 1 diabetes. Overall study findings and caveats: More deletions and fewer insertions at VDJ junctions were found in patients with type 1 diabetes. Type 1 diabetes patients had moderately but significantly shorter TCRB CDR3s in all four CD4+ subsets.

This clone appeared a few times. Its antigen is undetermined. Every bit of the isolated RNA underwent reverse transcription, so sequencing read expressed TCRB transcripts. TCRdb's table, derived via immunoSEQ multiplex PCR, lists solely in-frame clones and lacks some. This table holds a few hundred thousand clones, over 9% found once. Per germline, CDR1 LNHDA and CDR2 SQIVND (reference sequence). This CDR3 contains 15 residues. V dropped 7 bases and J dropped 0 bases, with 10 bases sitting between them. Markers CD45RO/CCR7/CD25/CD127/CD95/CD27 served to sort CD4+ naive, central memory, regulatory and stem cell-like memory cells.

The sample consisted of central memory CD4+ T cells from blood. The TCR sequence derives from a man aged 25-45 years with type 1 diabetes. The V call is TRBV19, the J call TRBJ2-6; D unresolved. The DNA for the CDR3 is TGTGCCAGTACCCTCGGCAGCTCTGGGGCCAACGTCCTGACTTTC. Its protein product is CASTLGSSGANVLTF.